The TCR beta chain under discussion was sequenced for a study of blood T cell repertoires in COVID-19. Study information: Samples of COVID-19 (acute and convalescent) were obtained from the United States, Italy and Spain. PBMCs, B-cell-depleted T cells, or T cells were the source of the cDNA or gDNA that made up the material.

In the source study's methods: Cell counts per sample came from amplifying reference gene primers. TCRdb's table, derived via immunoSEQ multiplex PCR, lists solely in-frame clones and lacks some. The V and J calls and clone size are taken from that table; D and trimming were inferred from the DNA. The sample lists about 200,000 clones, roughly 90% occurring once. The length of the CDR3 is 13 residues. The V and J ends lost 4 bases and 3 bases respectively, with 9 bases between them. Germline V lookup: CDR1 SGHAT, CDR2 FQNNGV. Patients at the Seattle site were enrolled during active infection and followed longitudinally.

What was sequenced was peripheral blood. The TCR originated in a man aged 55 to 70 with COVID-19, enrolled during active disease. The V gene is TRBV11-2, the J gene TRBJ2-5, with a tentative D call TRBD1 (6 bases). Written as DNA, the CDR3 is TGTGCCAGCAGCTCCCGGACAGAAGAGACCCAGTACTTC. As protein: CASSSRTEETQYF. The complete variable domain, with remaining parts taken from reference TRBV11-2 and TRBJ2-5, reads EAGVAQSPRYKIIEKRQSVAFWCNPISGHATLYWYQQILGQGPKLLIQFQNNGVVDDSQLPKDRFSAERLKGVDSTLKIQPAKLEDSAVYLCASSSRTEETQYFGPGTRLLVL.